This entry is about one T cell receptor (beta chain). This sample is drawn from a study of blood T cell repertoires in COVID-19. The CDR3 is 16 amino acids. Germline lookup yields CDR1 LGHNA and CDR2 YSLEER. With V trimmed by 4 bases and J by 10 bases, 12 bases remained unmatched. Method: immunoSEQ multiplex PCR; TCRdb's copy keeps in-frame clones and lacks some. The sample includes some 200,000 clones, 70% to 90% seen only once; the top ten take approximately 3%. The TCR comes from a woman aged 45-59 years in a cohort exposed to, infected with or recovered from COVID-19 (not recorded which). This chain uses TRBV4-3 with TRBJ1-4; the match to TRBD1 covers 10 bases. Material for sequencing was PBMCs or T cells enriched from blood (not recorded which). This CDR3 is CASSPRPGQGWVKLFF. In DNA, the CDR3 is TGCGCCAGCAGCCCTCGACCGGGACAGGGGTGGGTAAAACTGTTTTTT.